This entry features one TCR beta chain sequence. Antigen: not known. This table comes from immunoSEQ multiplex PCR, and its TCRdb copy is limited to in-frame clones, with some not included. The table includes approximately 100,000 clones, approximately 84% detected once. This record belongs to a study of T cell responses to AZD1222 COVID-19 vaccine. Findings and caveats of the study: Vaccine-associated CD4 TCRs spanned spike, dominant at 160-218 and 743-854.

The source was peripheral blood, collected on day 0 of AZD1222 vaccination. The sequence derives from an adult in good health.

The CDR3 loop reads CASSLAGLSYEQYF. The CDR3 DNA sequence: TGTGCCAGCAGCCTAGCGGGCCTCTCCTACGAGCAGTACTTC. The chain is built from TRBV3-1 (or the pseudogene TRBV3-2) and TRBJ2-7, with TRBD2 identical over 7 bases. The CDR3 covers 14 residues. Per the germline V gene, CDR1 is LGHDT and CDR2 is YNNKEL (reference sequence). V lost 4 bases to trimming and J lost 0 bases; unmatched junction nucleotides: 3.